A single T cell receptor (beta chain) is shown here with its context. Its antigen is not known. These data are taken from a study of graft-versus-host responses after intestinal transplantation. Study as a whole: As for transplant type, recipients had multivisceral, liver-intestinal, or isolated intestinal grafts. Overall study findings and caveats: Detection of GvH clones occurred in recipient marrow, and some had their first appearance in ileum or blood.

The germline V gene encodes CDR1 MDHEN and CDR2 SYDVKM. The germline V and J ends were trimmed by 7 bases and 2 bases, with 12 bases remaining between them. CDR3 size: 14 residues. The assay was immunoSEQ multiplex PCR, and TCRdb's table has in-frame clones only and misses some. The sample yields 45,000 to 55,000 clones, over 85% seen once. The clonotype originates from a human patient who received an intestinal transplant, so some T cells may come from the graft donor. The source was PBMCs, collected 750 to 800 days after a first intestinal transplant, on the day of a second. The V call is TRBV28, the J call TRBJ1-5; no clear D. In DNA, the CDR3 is TGTGCCAGCACCATAGGACTAGGCAATCAGCCCCAGCATTTT. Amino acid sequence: CASTIGLGNQPQHF.